This is a list of T cell receptor beta chains from one sample in a study of blood T cell repertoires in COVID-19. Only in-frame clones appear in the TCRdb table, and some are missing; sequencing was by immunoSEQ multiplex PCR. The sample holds fewer than 450,000 clones, 90% seen once. Sequenced input: PBMCs or T cells enriched from blood (not recorded which). These receptors came from a man between 18 and 35 years old who had recovered from COVID-19. Both conserved end residues are part of each CDR3. D genes are given only for firm matches. A clone size is listed for some rows: how often the clone was seen (once, few, many), or a class if it is expanded.

D	V	J	size	DNA	CDR3
TRBD1	TRBV5-1	TRBJ1-2	.	TGCGCCAGCAGCCCGGGAGGGACAGCATTTAACTATGGCTACACCTTC	CASSPGGTAFNYGYTF
TRBD1	TRBV3-1/TRBV3-2	TRBJ1-2	.	TGTGCCAGCAGCCAGGGACAGGGAGGTTCGCACGGCTACACCTTC	CASSQGQGGSHGYTF
TRBD1	TRBV27	TRBJ2-1	.	TGTGCCAGCAGTAGCTCAGGGGGAAGGCTGTACAATGAGCAGTTCTTC	CASSSSGGRLYNEQFF
.	TRBV18	TRBJ2-7	.	TGTGCCAGCTCACAGGACAGCTACGAGCAGTACTTC	CASSQDSYEQYF
.	TRBV20-1	TRBJ1-1	few	TGCAGTTTCAACAGGGTCGCTGAAGCTTTCTTT	CSFNRVAEAFF
.	TRBV12-3/TRBV12-4	TRBJ2-7	.	TGTGCCAGCAACGCAGGAACCTACGAGCAGTACTTC	CASNAGTYEQYF
.	TRBV2	TRBJ2-2	.	TGTGCCAGCAGGGGGGGGCCCGGGGAGCTGTTTTTT	CASRGGPGELFF
TRBD2	TRBV27	TRBJ2-5	.	TGTGCCAGTACCCCGCGACTAGCGGGAGCGACGGGGACCCAGTACTTC	CASTPRLAGATGTQYF
TRBD1	TRBV25-1	TRBJ1-1	once	TGTGCCAGCAGTGAAACGGACAGGGCCGGGGTAGGCACTGAAGCTTTCTTT	CASSETDRAGVGTEAFF
.	TRBV7-9	TRBJ1-2	.	TGTGCCAGCAGCTTTCCCCAGGCAGGTAGCTATGGCTACACCTTC	CASSFPQAGSYGYTF
TRBD1	TRBV7-9	TRBJ1-2	.	TGTGCCAGCAGCCAGAACCCCGGAGGGGGCAGGGATGGCTACACCTTC	CASSQNPGGGRDGYTF
TRBD1	TRBV5-1	TRBJ1-1	.	TGCGCCAGCAGCCAACGGGACAGGGAGTGGACTGAAGCTTTCTTT	CASSQRDREWTEAFF
TRBD1	TRBV7-2	TRBJ1-3	.	TGTGCCAGCAGCTTAGTGGCGACAGGGGGCACTGGAAACACCATATATTTT	CASSLVATGGTGNTIYF
.	TRBV7-8	TRBJ2-6	.	TGTGCCAGCAGCTTCGGGGGTGGGAAAGGGGCCAACGTCCTGACTTTC	CASSFGGGKGANVLTF
.	TRBV18	TRBJ2-4	once	TGTGCCAGCTCACCACCCAAGGGGGCCAAAAACATTCAGTACTTC	CASSPPKGAKNIQYF
TRBD1	TRBV28	TRBJ1-2	.	TGTGCCAGCAGCCTGGGGACAGGGAAGGAGAGGGGCTACACCTTC	CASSLGTGKERGYTF
.	TRBV11-2	TRBJ1-1	.	TGTGCCAGCAGCTTTTATTTTGGGACATCGAATAGGAACACTGAAGCTTTCTTT	CASSFYFGTSNRNTEAFF
.	TRBV9	TRBJ2-7	once	TGTGCCAGCAGCGTCGGGGATTTTGCCTACGAGCAGTACTTC	CASSVGDFAYEQYF
.	TRBV6-5	TRBJ1-2	.	TGTGCCAGCAGTTCCCCACGGGGGATAGGGAACTATGGCTACACCTTC	CASSSPRGIGNYGYTF
.	TRBV15	TRBJ1-2	.	TGTGCCACCAGCAGAGATCGGGTCTATGGCTACACCTTC	CATSRDRVYGYTF
.	TRBV3-1/TRBV3-2	TRBJ2-3	.	TGTGCCAGCAGCCAAGATCGGGTCCGGGGGGCGGATACGCAGTATTTT	CASSQDRVRGADTQYF
TRBD2	TRBV7-9	TRBJ2-1	.	TGTGCCAGCAGCCGAAGCGGGGGTTGGAATGAGCAGTTCTTC	CASSRSGGWNEQFF
TRBD2	TRBV13	TRBJ2-3	.	TGTGCCAGCAGCCGACGAGCGGGAAGTGAGGATACGCAGTATTTT	CASSRRAGSEDTQYF
.	TRBV7-9	TRBJ2-2	.	TGTGCCAGCAGCATTGTATCCCGGGAGCTGTTTTTT	CASSIVSRELFF
TRBD2	TRBV10-3	TRBJ2-3	.	TGTGCCATCAGTGAGGGTACCGGGACTAGCGGACTGGGTACGCAGTATTTT	CAISEGTGTSGLGTQYF
.	TRBV9	TRBJ2-1	.	TGTGCCAGCAGCGTATCCGGGTTCTCGCTAAATGAGCAGTTCTTC	CASSVSGFSLNEQFF
TRBD1	TRBV6-5	TRBJ2-2	.	TGTGCCAGCAGACCACAGGGGTCCGGGGAGCTGTTTTTT	CASRPQGSGELFF
.	TRBV28	TRBJ1-1	.	TGTGCCAGCAGACTCCCACTGGGACAGAACACTGAAGCTTTCTTT	CASRLPLGQNTEAFF
.	TRBV5-1	TRBJ1-1	.	TGCGCCAGCAGCTTTGCCAGGGGACGCCCTTTGAACACTGAAGCTTTCTTT	CASSFARGRPLNTEAFF
TRBD1	TRBV5-1	TRBJ1-4	.	TGCGCCAGCAGCCTACAGACAGGGCAAACTAATGAAAAACTGTTTTTT	CASSLQTGQTNEKLFF
.	TRBV11-3	TRBJ1-2	.	TGTGCCAGCAGCTTAGGGGCCTCCAGCTATGGCTACACCTTC	CASSLGASSYGYTF
TRBD1	TRBV3-1/TRBV3-2	TRBJ2-1	.	TGTGCCAGCAGCCAACCGGGACAGGGGGACAATGAGCAGTTCTTC	CASSQPGQGDNEQFF
TRBD2	TRBV7-8	TRBJ2-7	.	TGTGCCAGCAGCTTAAGTAGCGGGGCCTACGAGCAGTACTTC	CASSLSSGAYEQYF
.	TRBV2	TRBJ1-1	.	TGTGCCAGCAGTGCCCGACTAGAAGCTTTCTTT	CASSARLEAFF
TRBD2	TRBV5-1	TRBJ2-7	once	TGCGCCAGCAGCAAGCGACTAGCGGGAGGGCCGTCCTACGAGCAGTACTTC	CASSKRLAGGPSYEQYF
TRBD2	TRBV4-1	TRBJ2-1	.	TGCGCCAGCAGCCACGTAGCGGGAGTCGCGGCTAATGAGCAGTTCTTC	CASSHVAGVAANEQFF
TRBD1	TRBV12-3/TRBV12-4	TRBJ1-1	.	TGTGCCAGCAAGGGGACAGGGGGTGAAGCTTTCTTT	CASKGTGGEAFF
TRBD1	TRBV3-1/TRBV3-2	TRBJ2-4	.	TGTGCCAGCAGCCAAGTGGGGGGACAGGTTGGGTACAAAAACATTCAGTACTTC	CASSQVGGQVGYKNIQYF
TRBD2	TRBV7-8	TRBJ2-1	.	TGTGCCAGCAGCCTGACTAGCGGGCCATCCTACAATGAGCAGTTCTTC	CASSLTSGPSYNEQFF
.	TRBV12-5	TRBJ2-5	.	TGTGCTAGTGGCCGGGGGTCCCAAGAGACCCAGTACTTC	CASGRGSQETQYF
.	TRBV19	TRBJ1-3	once	TGTGCCAGCGCATACTCTAGGAACACCATATATTTT	CASAYSRNTIYF
TRBD2	TRBV27	TRBJ2-7	.	TGTGCCAGCAGTTTATCAGGGACTAACAACTACGAGCAGTACTTC	CASSLSGTNNYEQYF
.	TRBV28	TRBJ2-3	.	TGTGCCAGCAGTTTGGCGGGACAGCCCACAGATACGCAGTATTTT	CASSLAGQPTDTQYF
.	TRBV24-1	TRBJ2-5	.	TGTGCCACCAGTGCCCTGACAGGACAAGAGACCCAGTACTTC	CATSALTGQETQYF
TRBD1	TRBV5-4	TRBJ1-6	once	TGTGCCAGCAGCTTGGCAGGGGGGAAAAGGTCACCCCTCCACTTT	CASSLAGGKRSPLHF
.	TRBV5-1	TRBJ1-4	.	TGCGCCAGCAGCCCAGGGGTTACCAATGAAAAACTGTTTTTT	CASSPGVTNEKLFF
TRBD1	TRBV29-1	TRBJ1-5	.	TGCAGCGTTGCGAACAGGGGTAAAGAGCAGCCCCAGCATTTT	CSVANRGKEQPQHF
TRBD1	TRBV2	TRBJ1-2	.	TGTGCCAGCGGTGGTACCCCGGGACAGAACTATGGCTACACCTTC	CASGGTPGQNYGYTF
TRBD1	TRBV7-2	TRBJ1-2	.	TGTGCCAGCAGCTCGATTTCCGGGACAGGATATGGCTACACCTTC	CASSSISGTGYGYTF
TRBD2	TRBV3-1/TRBV3-2	TRBJ2-1	.	TGTGCCAGCAGCATCCAGGGAGGGTATGGCAATGAGCAGTTCTTC	CASSIQGGYGNEQFF
TRBD1	TRBV11-2	TRBJ2-7	once	TGTGCCAGCAGCTTAGGACAGGGAAAGACCTACGAGCAGTACTTC	CASSLGQGKTYEQYF
TRBD1	TRBV27	TRBJ1-4	.	TGTGCCAGCAGCCAGACAGGGGAGGGGGAAAAACTGTTTTTT	CASSQTGEGEKLFF
.	TRBV4-1	TRBJ2-7	.	TGCGCCAGCAGCCAAGACTCGACAGAGACCTACGAGCAGTACTTC	CASSQDSTETYEQYF
.	TRBV28	TRBJ1-3	.	TGTGCCAGCAGTTCCACAGGTTTTTACTCTGGAAACACCATATATTTT	CASSSTGFYSGNTIYF
TRBD1	TRBV11-2	TRBJ2-7	.	TGTGCCAGCAGCCCCACCCGACAGGGGGCGGCCTACGAGCAGTACTTC	CASSPTRQGAAYEQYF
.	TRBV30	TRBJ2-5	.	TGTGCCTGGAGTGTCACCGGGGAGACCCAGTACTTC	CAWSVTGETQYF
.	TRBV10-1	TRBJ1-3	.	TGCGCCAGCAGTGCTACAGACTCTGGAAACACCATATATTTT	CASSATDSGNTIYF
.	TRBV5-1	TRBJ2-3	.	TGCGCCAGCAGCTTGGCAGGGGGCACAGATACGCAGTATTTT	CASSLAGGTDTQYF
TRBD1	TRBV3-1/TRBV3-2	TRBJ1-3	.	TGTGCCAGCAGCCAAGAAAGGGGGCAAGGGGGTCTCTCTGGAAACACCATATATTTT	CASSQERGQGGLSGNTIYF